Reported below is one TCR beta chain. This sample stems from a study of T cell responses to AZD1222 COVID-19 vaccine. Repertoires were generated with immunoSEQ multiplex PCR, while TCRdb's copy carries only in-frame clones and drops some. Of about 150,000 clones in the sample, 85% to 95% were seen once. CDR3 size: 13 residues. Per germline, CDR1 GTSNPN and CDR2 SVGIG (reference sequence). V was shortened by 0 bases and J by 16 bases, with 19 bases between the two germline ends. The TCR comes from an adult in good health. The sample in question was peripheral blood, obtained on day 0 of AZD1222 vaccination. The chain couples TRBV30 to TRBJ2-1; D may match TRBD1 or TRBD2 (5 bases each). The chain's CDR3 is CAWSVRIEGKEFF. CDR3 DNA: TGTGCCTGGAGTGTACGGATCGAGGGGAAGGAATTCTTC.